The rows below give T cell receptor beta chains drawn from one sample of a study of T cells in Graves' hyperthyroidism and ophthalmopathy. TCRdb redid the calling of the multiplex PCR reads with MiXCR, one entry per CDR3 protein. Of some 270,000 distinct CDR3 sequences detected, about an eighth appear once; the ten largest clones hold about 8%. The sequenced sample was blood. The receptors here all came from a young woman with Graves' hyperthyroidism that later progressed to Graves' ophthalmopathy. CDR3s include the opening cysteine and the closing phenylalanine or tryptophan. The order of the fields is D gene, V gene, J gene, clone size, CDR3 DNA, CDR3 protein. A D gene is named only where the DNA matches it firmly. The size of a clone is reported for some rows only, either as once, few or many, or as a class for expanded clones.

NA	TRBV15	TRBJ1-1	few	TGTGCCACCAGCAGAGATGAGGCGGGGAACACTGAAGCTTTCTTT	CATSRDEAGNTEAFF
NA	TRBV2	TRBJ2-5	many	TGTGCCAGCAGGCAGAACCCCGGGGAGACCCAGTACTTC	CASRQNPGETQYF
NA	TRBV5-6	TRBJ2-1	few	TGTGCCAGCAGCTTGGCCCTACTGGCCCGGAACGGCAATGAGCAGTTCTTC	CASSLALLARNGNEQFF
TRBD2	TRBV25-1	TRBJ2-7	many	TGTGCCAGCAGTGCAGGACTAGCCTACGAGCAGTACTTC	CASSAGLAYEQYF
TRBD2	TRBV19	TRBJ2-7	NA	TGTGCCAGTAGTCTCTCGATGACTAGCGGCTCCTACGAGCAGTACTTC	CASSLSMTSGSYEQYF
NA	TRBV5-1	TRBJ2-5	NA	TGCGCCAGCAGCTTGCCCGATGGGGGGGCGGGAGAGACCCAGTACTTC	CASSLPDGGAGETQYF
NA	TRBV5-5	TRBJ1-5	many	TGTGCCAGCAGCTTGTCGTGGACTCCAGGTCAGCCCCAGCATTTT	CASSLSWTPGQPQHF
NA	TRBV5-1	TRBJ1-2	many	TGCGCCAGCAGCTCAGATAATGCCTATGGCTACACCTTC	CASSSDNAYGYTF
NA	TRBV28	TRBJ2-7	many	TGTGCCAGCAGCCGTTTTACGCTACCAAGCAACTACGAGCGGATTAAAACCTACGAGCAGTACTTC	CASSRFTLPSNYERIKTYEQYF
TRBD2	TRBV5-1	TRBJ2-3	NA	TGCGCCAGCAGCCCCACGTCCAGACTAGCGGGAGGTACAGATACGCAGTATTTT	CASSPTSRLAGGTDTQYF
TRBD2	TRBV12-5	TRBJ2-2	many	TGTGCTAGTGGTTTGGGGGGACTAGCGGGTACCGGGGAGCTGTTTTTT	CASGLGGLAGTGELFF
NA	TRBV19	TRBJ1-1	few	TGTGCCAGTAGTGTCAAACAGGGTACGATCGGTTTCTTT	CASSVKQGTIGFF
NA	TRBV20-1	TRBJ1-2	many	TGCAGTGCTAGAGATCCGAAGGGCCAATCTCCTGGCTACACCTTC	CSARDPKGQSPGYTF
TRBD2	TRBV2	TRBJ2-5	many	TGTGCCAGCAGTTGGCTAGCGGGGACACAAGAGACCCAGTACTTC	CASSWLAGTQETQYF
NA	TRBV30	TRBJ1-5	NA	TGTGCCTGGAGTACGAGGACCCACAATCAGCCCCAGCATTTT	CAWSTRTHNQPQHF
TRBD2	TRBV20-1	TRBJ2-1	NA	TGCAGTGCTCCCCACGCAACCGGGACTAGCGGGAGCGGTGAGCAGTTCTTC	CSAPHATGTSGSGEQFF
NA	TRBV3-1	TRBJ1-1	many	TGTGCCAGCAGCCCCTTCGAAGGGAACACTGAAGCTTTCTTT	CASSPFEGNTEAFF
TRBD1	TRBV12-3/TRBV12-4	TRBJ1-1	many	TGTGCCAGCAGTTTACACCGGACAGGGTCAACTGAAGCTTTCTTT	CASSLHRTGSTEAFF
NA	TRBV20-1	TRBJ2-2	many	TGCAGTTTTCTTCGAGGGGACGGGGAGAACACCGGGGAGCTGTTTTTT	CSFLRGDGENTGELFF
TRBD2	TRBV27	TRBJ2-4	many	TGTGCCAGCAGGACTGTGGGGGGGTTGAACATTCAGTACTTC	CASRTVGGLNIQYF
NA	TRBV20-1	TRBJ1-1	many	TGCAGTGCTAGAGATATCCCGAACACTGAAGCTTTCTTT	CSARDIPNTEAFF
NA	TRBV10-3	TRBJ1-2	many	TGTGCCATCAGTGGAACAGAACTAGGCAACTATGGCTACACCTTC	CAISGTELGNYGYTF
NA	TRBV29-1	TRBJ2-3	many	TGCAGCGCCGGTTCGGTCGCAGATACGCAGTATTTT	CSAGSVADTQYF
TRBD1	TRBV7-2	TRBJ2-7	many	TGTGCCAGCAGCTTAGCGATGGGACAGATCTACGAGCAGTACTTC	CASSLAMGQIYEQYF
TRBD2	TRBV7-3	TRBJ2-3	many	TGTGCCAGCAGCTCAACCGGGACTAGCGGACGCACAGATACGCAGTATTTT	CASSSTGTSGRTDTQYF
NA	TRBV11-2	TRBJ2-7	many	TGTGCCAGCAGCCCCCCCGTCGGGGGGCGAATGATGGACGAGCAGTACTTC	CASSPPVGGRMMDEQYF
TRBD2	TRBV7-2	TRBJ2-3	many	TGTGCCAGCAGGCGGGAGACTAGCGGGAGGGCCGATACGCAGTATTTT	CASRRETSGRADTQYF
NA	TRBV5-5	TRBJ2-5	few	TGTGCCAGCAGCTTGTTTCGGCGGGCAGGCGGCCAAGAGACCCAGTACTTC	CASSLFRRAGGQETQYF
TRBD2	TRBV9	TRBJ2-5	once	TGTGCCAGCAGCGATGGGACTAGCGGGACACTTTCAGAGACCCAGTACTTC	CASSDGTSGTLSETQYF
NA	TRBV27	TRBJ2-5	many	TGTGCCAGCAGTTCCCCCTCTGACTACTCCAGGGCCCAGTACTTC	CASSSPSDYSRAQYF
TRBD2	TRBV20-1	TRBJ2-5	NA	TGCAGTGCAACCTCACGGACTAGCGGGTATGGGAAGACCCAGTACTTC	CSATSRTSGYGKTQYF
NA	TRBV29-1	TRBJ2-7	many	TGCAGCGTTGAAGACTCCTCCTACGAGCAGTACTTC	CSVEDSSYEQYF
NA	TRBV4-1	TRBJ2-7	NA	TGCGCCAGCAGCCAAACGTTGGGGACTCCGGGCCACGAGCAGTACTTC	CASSQTLGTPGHEQYF
NA	TRBV7-9	TRBJ1-3	NA	TGTGCCAGCAGCTTTAGTACAGGGACTGGAAACACCATATATTTT	CASSFSTGTGNTIYF
NA	TRBV12-5	TRBJ1-1	NA	TGTGCTAGTGGTTTGGATTCAGCTCCGGGAGCTTTCTTT	CASGLDSAPGAFF
NA	TRBV13	TRBJ2-3	many	TGTGCCAGCAGCCCAGGACGGAGCCACACAGATACGCAGTATTTT	CASSPGRSHTDTQYF
TRBD2	TRBV10-2	TRBJ2-1	few	TGCGCCAGCAATGGCGGGAGGGATTACAATGAGCAGTTCTTC	CASNGGRDYNEQFF
NA	TRBV28	TRBJ1-2	many	TGTGCCAGCCGAGGACCGACCTATGGCTACACCTTC	CASRGPTYGYTF
TRBD1	TRBV5-1	TRBJ2-6	few	TGCGCCAGCAGCTTGACCTCCCGGGACAGGACTGGGGCCAACGTCCTGACTTTC	CASSLTSRDRTGANVLTF
NA	TRBV12-3/TRBV12-4	TRBJ2-7	many	TGTGCCAGCAGTTTGACGGAATCCTACGAGCAGTACTTC	CASSLTESYEQYF
TRBD2	TRBV18	TRBJ2-1	NA	TGTGCCAGCTCACCAAAGATAATCGGGGGGAATGAGCAGTTCTTC	CASSPKIIGGNEQFF
NA	TRBV19	TRBJ1-1	NA	TGTGCCAGTAGTATAGGGCGAGGGAACACTGAAGCTTTCTTT	CASSIGRGNTEAFF
TRBD2	TRBV20-1	TRBJ2-7	many	TGCAGTGCTACACTAACAGGCGGGAGGGCTGGCTACGAGCAGTACTTC	CSATLTGGRAGYEQYF
NA	TRBV3-2	TRBJ2-7	many	TGTGCCTCCGCAGGGCTGGACTCCTACGAGCAGTACTTC	CASAGLDSYEQYF
TRBD2	TRBV6-9	TRBJ2-1	few	TGTGCCAGCAGATTAGCGGGAGCAGATGAGCAGTTCTTC	CASRLAGADEQFF
NA	TRBV29-1	TRBJ1-1	many	TGCAGCGTTGATGTGGGGGGTCTGAACACTGAAGCTTTCTTT	CSVDVGGLNTEAFF
NA	TRBV6-1	TRBJ2-1	few	TGTGCCAGCAGTGAACAGGGTCGGCGAGAGCAGTTCTTC	CASSEQGRREQFF
TRBD2	TRBV20-1	TRBJ2-7	many	TGCAGTGCCGAATATCCGGGAGGGGGCTCCTACGAGCAGTACTTC	CSAEYPGGGSYEQYF
NA	TRBV30	TRBJ1-2	many	TGTGCCTGGAGCAGGGAGAACTATGGCTACACCTTC	CAWSRENYGYTF
TRBD1	TRBV7-3	TRBJ1-1	many	TGTGCCAGCAGCTCAGGGACAGGGAACACTGAAGCTTTCTTT	CASSSGTGNTEAFF
NA	TRBV9	TRBJ1-6	many	TGTGCCAGCAGCGTAGGAGGTTGGGACTCCTATAATTCACCCCTCCACTTT	CASSVGGWDSYNSPLHF
TRBD2	TRBV9	TRBJ2-1	few	TGTGCCAGCAGCGTATCCTCGGGGGGCAATGAGCAGTTCTTC	CASSVSSGGNEQFF